This TCR beta chain was captured in a study of blood T cell repertoires in COVID-19. V was shortened by 4 bases and J by 6 bases, with 7 bases between the two germline ends. Germline assignment: CDR1 KGHSH and CDR2 LQKENI. The CDR3 length is 12 residues. In the original analysis: Amplification from reference gene primers served as the basis for estimated nucleated cell counts. The assay was immunoSEQ multiplex PCR, and TCRdb's table has in-frame clones only and misses some. V and J calls and clone size are copied from that table; D and trimming were computed from the DNA. The data hold just over 95,000 clones, with around nine tenths observed a single time.

The clonotype comes from a man in his sixties with acute or convalescent COVID-19. Sequenced material: peripheral blood. This chain uses TRBV18 with TRBJ2-4; a weak D match, TRBD2 (5 bases). In nucleotides, the CDR3 is TGTGCCAGCTCACAGAGGGTAAACATTCAGTACTTC. Its translation: CASSQRVNIQYF.